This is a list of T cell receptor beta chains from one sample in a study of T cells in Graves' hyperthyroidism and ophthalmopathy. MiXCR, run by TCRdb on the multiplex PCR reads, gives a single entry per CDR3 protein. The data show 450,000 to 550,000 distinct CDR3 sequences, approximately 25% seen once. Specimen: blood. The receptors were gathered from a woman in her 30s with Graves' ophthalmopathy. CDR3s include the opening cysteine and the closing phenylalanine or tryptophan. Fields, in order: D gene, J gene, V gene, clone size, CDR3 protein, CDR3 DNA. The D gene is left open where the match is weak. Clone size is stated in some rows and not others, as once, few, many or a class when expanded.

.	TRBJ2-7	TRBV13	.	CASSLRDGPSLYEQYF	TGTGCCAGCAGCTTACGCGACGGGCCCAGTCTCTACGAGCAGTACTTC
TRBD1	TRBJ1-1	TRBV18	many	CASSTTVTGDVNTEAFF	TGTGCCAGCTCAACCACGGTGACAGGGGATGTGAACACTGAAGCTTTCTTT
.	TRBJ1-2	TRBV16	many	CASSQPGGRNYGYTF	TGTGCCAGCAGCCAACCGGGGGGGAGGAACTATGGCTACACCTTC
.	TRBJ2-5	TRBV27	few	CASSFGQGLWETQYF	TGTGCCAGCAGTTTTGGGCAGGGATTATGGGAGACCCAGTACTTC
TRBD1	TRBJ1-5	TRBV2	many	CASSEEGGGNQPQHF	TGTGCCAGCAGTGAGGAAGGGGGCGGCAATCAGCCCCAGCATTTT
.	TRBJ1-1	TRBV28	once	CASSLSPINTEAFF	TGTGCCAGCAGTTTATCGCCGATAAACACTGAAGCTTTCTTT
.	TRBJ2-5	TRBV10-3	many	CAISEADQETQYF	TGTGCCATCAGTGAGGCGGACCAAGAGACCCAGTACTTC
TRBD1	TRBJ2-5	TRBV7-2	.	CASSLDRGNQETQYF	TGTGCCAGCAGCCTAGACAGGGGTAACCAAGAGACCCAGTACTTC
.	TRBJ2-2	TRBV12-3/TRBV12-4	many	CASSPGEGAGLHTGELFF	TGTGCCAGCAGCCCCGGGGAAGGGGCGGGGCTGCACACCGGGGAGCTGTTTTTT
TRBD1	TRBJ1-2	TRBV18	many	CASSPQPGQSSHYGYTF	TGTGCCAGCTCACCACAACCGGGACAGAGTTCCCACTATGGCTACACCTTC
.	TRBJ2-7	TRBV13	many	CASSPGAGTGNEQYF	TGTGCCAGCAGCCCGGGGGCCGGGACTGGCAACGAGCAGTACTTC
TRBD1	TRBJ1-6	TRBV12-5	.	CASGAGTGGNSPLHF	TGTGCTAGTGGTGCGGGGACAGGGGGCAATTCACCCCTCCACTTT
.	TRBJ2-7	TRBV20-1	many	CSASIRLYEQYF	TGCAGTGCTAGTATACGGCTTTACGAGCAGTACTTC
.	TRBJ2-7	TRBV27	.	CASSRGINEQYF	TGTGCCAGCAGTCGCGGCATCAACGAGCAGTACTTC
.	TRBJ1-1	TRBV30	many	CAWSVGQAQAFF	TGTGCCTGGAGTGTAGGGCAGGCCCAAGCTTTCTTT
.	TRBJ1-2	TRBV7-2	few	CASSLRAGDGGYTF	TGTGCCAGCAGCTTAAGGGCAGGGGATGGTGGCTACACCTTC
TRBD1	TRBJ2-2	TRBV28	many	CASRGDRVITGELFF	TGTGCCAGCAGGGGGGACAGGGTGATCACCGGGGAGCTGTTTTTT
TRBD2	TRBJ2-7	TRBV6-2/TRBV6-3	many	CASIPGTSASYEQYF	TGTGCCAGCATCCCCGGGACTAGCGCCTCCTACGAGCAGTACTTC
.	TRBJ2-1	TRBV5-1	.	CASSLGRGSGNEQFF	TGCGCCAGCAGCTTGGGGAGGGGCTCAGGCAATGAGCAGTTCTTC
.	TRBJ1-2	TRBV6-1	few	CASSERNYGYTF	TGTGCCAGCAGTGAAAGGAATTATGGCTACACCTTC
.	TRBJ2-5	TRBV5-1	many	CASSRARTEETQYF	TGCGCCAGCAGCCGAGCGAGGACTGAAGAGACCCAGTACTTC
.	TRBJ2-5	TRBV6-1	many	CASSEVRDFQETQYF	TGTGCCAGCAGTGAAGTACGGGACTTCCAAGAGACCCAGTACTTC
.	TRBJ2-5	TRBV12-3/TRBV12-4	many	CASTLGGGQVTQYF	TGTGCCAGCACCTTGGGGGGGGGGCAAGTGACCCAGTACTTC
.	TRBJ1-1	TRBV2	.	CAISSITEAFF	TGTGCCATCAGCTCAATAACTGAAGCTTTCTTT
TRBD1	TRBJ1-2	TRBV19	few	CASSIVRTGGSERGYTF	TGTGCCAGTAGTATAGTTCGGACAGGGGGCTCGGAGCGAGGCTACACCTTC
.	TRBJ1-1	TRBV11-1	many	CASSLDGLKAFF	TGTGCCAGCAGCTTAGATGGGCTTAAAGCTTTCTTT
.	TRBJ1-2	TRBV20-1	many	CSARDIGYTF	TGCAGTGCTAGAGATATTGGCTACACCTTC
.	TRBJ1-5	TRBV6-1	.	CASTPGVQPQHF	TGTGCCAGCACCCCCGGGGTTCAGCCCCAGCATTTT
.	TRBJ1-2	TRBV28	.	CASSLFQAERFGYTF	TGTGCCAGCAGTTTATTCCAGGCGGAGCGATTTGGCTACACCTTC
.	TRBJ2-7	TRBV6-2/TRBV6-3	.	CASSSPGSAAYEQYF	TGTGCCAGCAGTTCCCCGGGCAGTGCCGCCTACGAGCAGTACTTC
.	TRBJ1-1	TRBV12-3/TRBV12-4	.	CASSLIAGAEAFF	TGTGCCAGCAGTTTAATAGCGGGTGCTGAAGCTTTCTTT
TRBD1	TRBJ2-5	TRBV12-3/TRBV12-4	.	CASPGQALQETQYF	TGTGCCAGCCCGGGACAGGCGCTCCAAGAGACCCAGTACTTC
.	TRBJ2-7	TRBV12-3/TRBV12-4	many	CASSLAQNSLQPYEQYF	TGTGCCAGCAGTTTAGCGCAAAATAGCTTGCAACCCTACGAGCAGTACTTC
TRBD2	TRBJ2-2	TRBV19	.	CASSSSGTTGELFF	TGTGCCAGTAGCTCTAGCGGGACCACCGGGGAGCTGTTTTTT
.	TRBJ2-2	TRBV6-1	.	CASRGVSGTNTGELFF	TGTGCCAGCCGTGGCGTCTCGGGAACTAACACCGGGGAGCTGTTTTTT
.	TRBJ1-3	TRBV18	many	CASSPLMGQVTNTIYF	TGTGCCAGCTCACCACTAATGGGTCAGGTCACAAACACCATATATTTT
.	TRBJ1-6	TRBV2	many	CASNQGISPLHF	TGTGCCAGCAATCAAGGGATCTCACCCCTCCACTTT
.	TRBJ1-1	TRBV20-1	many	CSARSQTPNTEAFF	TGCAGTGCTAGATCCCAGACGCCGAACACTGAAGCTTTCTTT
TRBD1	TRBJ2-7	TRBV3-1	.	CASSPRGGFSYEQYF	TGTGCCAGCAGCCCCCGAGGGGGCTTCTCCTACGAGCAGTACTTC
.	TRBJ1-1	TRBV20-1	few	CRGDMDWNTEAFF	TGCAGGGGGGATATGGACTGGAACACTGAAGCTTTCTTT
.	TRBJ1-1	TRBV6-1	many	CASSALQATEAFF	TGTGCCAGCAGTGCCTTACAGGCCACTGAAGCTTTCTTT
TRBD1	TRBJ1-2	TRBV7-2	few	CASSPTGTGPFTF	TGTGCCAGCAGCCCCACCGGGACAGGCCCCTTCACCTTC
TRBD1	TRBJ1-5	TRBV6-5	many	CASTGGFNQPQHF	TGTGCCAGCACAGGGGGCTTCAATCAGCCCCAGCATTTT
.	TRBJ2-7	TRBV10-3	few	CAISEGAGLYEQYF	TGTGCCATCAGTGAGGGGGCAGGGCTCTACGAGCAGTACTTC
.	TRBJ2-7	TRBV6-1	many	CASSEFGTPRHF	TGTGCCAGCAGTGAATTTGGGACCCCCAGGCACTTC
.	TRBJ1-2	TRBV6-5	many	CASSYAGRNYGYTF	TGTGCCAGCAGTTACGCGGGGAGAAACTATGGCTACACCTTC
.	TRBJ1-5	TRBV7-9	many	CASSSGDGNQPQHF	TGTGCCAGCAGCTCAGGCGACGGCAATCAGCCCCAGCATTTT
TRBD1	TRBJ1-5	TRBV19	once	CASSTARQGYSQPQHF	TGTGCCAGTAGTACTGCTCGACAGGGGTACAGTCAGCCCCAGCATTTT
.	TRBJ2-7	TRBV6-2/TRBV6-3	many	CASSSPDSYEQYF	TGTGCCAGCAGTTCCCCCGACAGCTACGAGCAGTACTTC
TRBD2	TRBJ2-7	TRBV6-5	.	CASSYSGSGVYEQYF	TGTGCCAGCAGTTACTCGGGTAGCGGGGTCTACGAGCAGTACTTC
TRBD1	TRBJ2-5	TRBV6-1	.	CASSEAFWDRAQETQYF	TGTGCCAGCAGTGAAGCGTTTTGGGACAGGGCCCAAGAGACCCAGTACTTC
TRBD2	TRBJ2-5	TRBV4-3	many	CASSQEPRTSGGTETQYF	TGCGCCAGCAGCCAAGAGCCGAGGACTAGCGGGGGGACGGAGACCCAGTACTTC
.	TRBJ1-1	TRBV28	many	CATTGQVMNTEAFF	TGTGCCACCACAGGGCAGGTAATGAACACTGAAGCTTTCTTT
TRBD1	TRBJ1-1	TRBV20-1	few	CSAQGQGHTEAFF	TGCAGTGCCCAGGGACAGGGGCACACTGAAGCTTTCTTT